The sequence of this T cell receptor (beta chain) was determined in a study of blood T cell repertoires in COVID-19. Overall study context: From the United States, Italy and Spain came samples of acute and convalescent COVID-19. T cells, B-cell-depleted T cells, or PBMCs supplied cDNA or gDNA.

The CDR3 extends over 16 amino acids. The germline V and J ends were trimmed by 7 bases and 3 bases, with 18 bases remaining between them. Germline V gene lookup returns CDR1 MNHEY and CDR2 SVGEGT. The authors' processing: Amplification of reference gene primers provided the estimated nucleated cell counts. The protocol was immunoSEQ multiplex PCR, while the TCRdb copy is restricted to in-frame clones and leaves out a portion. V, J and clone size were drawn from that table, and D and trimming were deduced from the DNA. Of around 280,000 clones in the sample, just under 90% are singletons; the top ten hold 11%.

Specimen: peripheral blood. The chain uses TRBV6-2 or TRBV6-3 and TRBJ2-2, with D maybe TRBD2 (6 bases). The clonotype was recovered from a woman younger than 45 with COVID-19, enrolled during active disease. CDR3: CASIPLGRKYTGELFF. The CDR3 region has the DNA TGTGCCAGCATCCCCCTGGGGAGGAAATACACCGGGGAGCTGTTTTTT.